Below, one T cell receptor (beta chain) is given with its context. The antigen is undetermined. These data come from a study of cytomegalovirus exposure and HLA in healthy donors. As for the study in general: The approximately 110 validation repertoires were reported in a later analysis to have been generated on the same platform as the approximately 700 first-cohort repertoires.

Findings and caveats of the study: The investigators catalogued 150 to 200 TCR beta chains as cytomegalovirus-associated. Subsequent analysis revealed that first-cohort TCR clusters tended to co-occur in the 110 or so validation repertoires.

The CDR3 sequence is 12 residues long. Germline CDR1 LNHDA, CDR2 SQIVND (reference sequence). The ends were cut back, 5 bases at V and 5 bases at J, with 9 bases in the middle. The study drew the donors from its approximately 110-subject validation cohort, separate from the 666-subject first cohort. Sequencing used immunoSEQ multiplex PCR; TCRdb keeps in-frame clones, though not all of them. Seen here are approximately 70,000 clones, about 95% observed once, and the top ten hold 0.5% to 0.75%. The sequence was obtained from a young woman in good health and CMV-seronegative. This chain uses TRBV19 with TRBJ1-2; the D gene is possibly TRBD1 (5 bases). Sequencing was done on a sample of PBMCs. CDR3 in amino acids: CASSPGIYGYTF. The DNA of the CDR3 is TGTGCCAGTAGTCCAGGGATATATGGCTACACCTTC.